One and the same sample provided the 11 T cell receptor beta chains below, sequenced in a study of chemoradiotherapy in HPV16-positive cancers. Libraries were prepared by immunoSEQ multiplex PCR; TCRdb keeps only in-frame clonotypes and omits some of them. The sample shows approximately 50,000 clones, under 95% of them seen only once. Material: blood, obtained from a patient who underwent chemoradiotherapy. The receptors were sampled from a human donor with HPV-associated anogenital cancer.

This clone was counted only a few times. The rearrangement joins TRBV7-8 to TRBJ2-1; 10 nucleotides line up with TRBD2. CDR3 length equals 16 residues. CDR1 and CDR2 (germline): SGHVS, FQNEAQ. V shed 7 bases, J shed 3 bases, and the junction held 9 bases outside the gene matches. Written as DNA, the CDR3 is TGTGCCAGCACCCTTATAGCGGGAGGAAACTACAATGAGCAGTTCTTC. As protein: CASTLIAGGNYNEQFF.

J is TRBJ2-1 and V is TRBV7-2, with D tentatively TRBD1 (6 bases). Germline V gene lookup returns CDR1 SGHTA and CDR2 FQGNSA. The CDR3 runs to 17 residues. Trimming cost V 1 base and J 0 bases, with 13 bases left between them. The CDR3 sequence: CASSLEGGFSSYNEQFF. The CDR3 DNA is TGTGCCAGCAGCTTAGAAGGGGGATTCAGCTCCTACAATGAGCAGTTCTTC. Based on the CDR3 plus reference TRBV7-2 and TRBJ2-1, the full variable domain is GAGVSQSPSNKVTEKGKDVELRCDPISGHTALYWYRQSLGQGLEFLIYFQGNSAPDKSGLPSDRFSAERTGGSVSTLTIQRTQQEDSAVYLCASSLEGGFSSYNEQFFGPGTRLTVL.

This rearrangement joins TRBV7-2 to TRBJ1-5; 12 bases agree with TRBD1. J gave up 2 bases and V 5 bases, and 10 bases lay outside the gene matches. CDR1 is SGHTA, CDR2 FQGNSA, per germline. The CDR3 is 18 amino acids. The CDR3 DNA sequence: TGTGCCAGCAGCCGAGGGACAGGGGGCTTGGGAGGCAATCAGCCCCAGCATTTT. It encodes CASSRGTGGLGGNQPQHF.

The V call is TRBV11-2, the J call TRBJ2-7; 9 bases map to TRBD2. CDR3 size: 14 residues. Unmatched junction bases numbered 2, after V lost 3 bases and J lost 2 bases. Germline V gives CDR1 SGHAT, CDR2 FQNNGV. The CDR3 coding sequence is TGTGCCAGCAGCTTCGCTAGCGGGACCTACGAGCAGTACTTC. This gives the protein CASSFASGTYEQYF.

The CDR3 protein is CASSQSPSNEQFF. CDR3 coding DNA: TGCGCCAGCAGTCAATCTCCCAGTAATGAGCAGTTCTTC. The V gene is TRBV23-1, the J gene TRBJ2-1; D is unclear. Being an ORF, TRBV23-1 has a function that is uncertain. This CDR3 has 13 residues. The V and J ends lost 0 bases and 7 bases respectively, with 7 bases between them.

This clone is a singleton in its sample. This rearrangement joins TRBV7-9 to TRBJ1-2, with 7 nucleotides matching TRBD1. Looked up from germline, CDR1 is SEHNR and CDR2 is FQNEAQ (reference sequence). The CDR3 totals 13 residues. The trim removed 5 bases at V and 2 bases at J, leaving 2 bases unmatched. The CDR3 region is CASSPTGNYGYTF. CDR3 bases: TGTGCCAGCAGCCCGACAGGGAACTATGGCTACACCTTC.

V and J are TRBV29-1 and TRBJ1-1, with D perhaps matching TRBD1 (5 bases). Germline V gives CDR1 SQVTM, CDR2 ANQGSEA. The CDR3 covers 14 residues. Trimming stripped 6 bases from V and 0 bases from J, with 14 bases between. This chain's CDR3 is CSVSGGILNTEAFF. CDR3 sequence (DNA): TGCAGCGTCTCGGGGGGGATATTGAACACTGAAGCTTTCTTT.

The CDR3 region is CASSLRLAVKAEQFF. The CDR3 region has the DNA TGTGCCAGCAGCTTAAGACTAGCGGTTAAGGCTGAGCAGTTCTTC. This chain connects TRBV7-3 to TRBJ2-1; the match to TRBD2 covers 9 bases. The V segment lost 1 base and the J segment 9 bases; nucleotides outside the gene matches: 7. Germline assignment: CDR1 SGHTA and CDR2 FQGTGA. The CDR3 has 15 amino acids. The full variable domain, completed using reference TRBV7-3 and TRBJ2-1, is GAGVSQTPSNKVTEKGKYVELRCDPISGHTALYWYRQSLGQGPEFLIYFQGTGAADDSGLPNDRFFAVRPEGSVSTLKIQRTERGDSAVYLCASSLRLAVKAEQFFGPGTRLTVL.

This clone has a handful of counts. V usage is TRBV19 and J usage is TRBJ2-3, with D perhaps TRBD1 (6 bases). The CDR3 is 13 amino acids. Trimming pared 7 bases from V and 3 bases from J, leaving 11 bases between. Looked up from germline, CDR1 is LNHDA and CDR2 is SQIVND (reference sequence). The CDR3 coding sequence is TGTGCCAGTAATACACAGGGAACAGATACGCAGTATTTT. It encodes CASNTQGTDTQYF.

The chain links TRBV5-1 to TRBJ2-7; D gene uncertain. The germline gives CDR1 SGHRS, CDR2 YFSETQ. Trimming stripped 1 base from V and 0 bases from J, with 8 bases between. This CDR3 is built from 14 residues. CDR3 in amino acids: CASSLNWNSYEQYF. The DNA of the CDR3 is TGCGCCAGCAGCTTGAACTGGAACTCCTACGAGCAGTACTTC.

The table lists this clone with a count of one. J is TRBJ1-2 and V is TRBV9, with 8 positions matching TRBD1. Germline V gene data show CDR1 as SGDLS and CDR2 as YYNGEE. V was clipped by 2 bases and J by 4 bases; unmatched bases: 7. This CDR3 is 15 amino acids long. Here the CDR3 reads CASSVSTGESYGYTF. The CDR3 nucleotides read TGTGCCAGCAGCGTCTCGACAGGGGAAAGCTATGGCTACACCTTC.